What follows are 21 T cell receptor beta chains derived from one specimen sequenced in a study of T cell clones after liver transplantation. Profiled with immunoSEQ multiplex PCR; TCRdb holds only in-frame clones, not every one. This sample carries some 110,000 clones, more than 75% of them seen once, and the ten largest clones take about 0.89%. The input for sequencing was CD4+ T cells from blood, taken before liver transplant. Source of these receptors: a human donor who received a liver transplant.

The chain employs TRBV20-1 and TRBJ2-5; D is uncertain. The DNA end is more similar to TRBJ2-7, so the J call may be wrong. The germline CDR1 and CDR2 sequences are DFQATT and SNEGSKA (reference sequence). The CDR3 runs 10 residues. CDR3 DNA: TGCAGTGCTAGGGAGTACGAGCAGTACTTC. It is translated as CSAREYEQYF.

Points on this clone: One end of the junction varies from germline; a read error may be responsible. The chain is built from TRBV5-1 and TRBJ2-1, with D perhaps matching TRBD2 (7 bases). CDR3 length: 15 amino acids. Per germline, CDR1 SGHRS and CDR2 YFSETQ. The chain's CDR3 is CASCLGSGGPNEQFF. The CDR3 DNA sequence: TGCGCCAGCTGCTTGGGGTCGGGGGGCCCAAATGAGCAGTTCTTC.

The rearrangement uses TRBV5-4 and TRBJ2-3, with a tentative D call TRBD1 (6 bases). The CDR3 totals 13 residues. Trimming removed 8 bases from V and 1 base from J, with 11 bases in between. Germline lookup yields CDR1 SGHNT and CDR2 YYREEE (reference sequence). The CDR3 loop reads CARGAERTDTQYF. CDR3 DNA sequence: TGTGCCAGGGGGGCAGAACGCACAGATACGCAGTATTTT.

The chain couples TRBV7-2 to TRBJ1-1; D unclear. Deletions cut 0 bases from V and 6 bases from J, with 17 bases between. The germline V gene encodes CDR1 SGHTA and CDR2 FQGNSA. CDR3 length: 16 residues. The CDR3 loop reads CASSLAGMGRFAEAFF. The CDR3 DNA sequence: TGTGCCAGCAGCTTAGCCGGAATGGGGAGGTTTGCTGAAGCTTTCTTT.

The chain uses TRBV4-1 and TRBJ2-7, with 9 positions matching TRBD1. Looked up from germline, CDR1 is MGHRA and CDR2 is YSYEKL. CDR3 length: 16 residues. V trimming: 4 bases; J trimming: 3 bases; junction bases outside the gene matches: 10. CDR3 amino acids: CASSPGNRDRDYEQYF. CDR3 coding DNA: TGCGCCAGCAGCCCGGGTAACCGGGACAGGGACTACGAGCAGTACTTC.

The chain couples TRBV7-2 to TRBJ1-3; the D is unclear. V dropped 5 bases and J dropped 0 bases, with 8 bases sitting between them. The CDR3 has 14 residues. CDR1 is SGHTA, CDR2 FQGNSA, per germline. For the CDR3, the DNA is TGTGCCAGCAGCAGCCGGGACTCTGGAAACACCATATATTTT. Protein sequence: CASSSRDSGNTIYF.

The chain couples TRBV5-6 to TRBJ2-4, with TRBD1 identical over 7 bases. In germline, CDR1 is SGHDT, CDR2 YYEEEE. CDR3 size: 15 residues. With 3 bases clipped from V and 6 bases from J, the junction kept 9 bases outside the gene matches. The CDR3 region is CASSWTGTDRNIQYF. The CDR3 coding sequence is TGTGCCAGCAGCTGGACCGGGACAGACCGAAACATTCAGTACTTC.

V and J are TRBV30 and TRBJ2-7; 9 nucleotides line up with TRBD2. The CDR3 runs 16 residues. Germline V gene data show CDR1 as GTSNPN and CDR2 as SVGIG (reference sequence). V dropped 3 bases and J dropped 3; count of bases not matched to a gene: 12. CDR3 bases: TGTGCCTGGAGCGGGTTGAGCGGGAGGCTAGGCTACGAGCAGTACTTC. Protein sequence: CAWSGLSGRLGYEQYF.

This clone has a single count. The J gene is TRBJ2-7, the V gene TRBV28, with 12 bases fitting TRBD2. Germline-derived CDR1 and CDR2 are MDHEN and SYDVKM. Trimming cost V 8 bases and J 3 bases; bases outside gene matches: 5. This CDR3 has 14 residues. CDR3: CASEETSGSYEQYF. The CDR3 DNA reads TGTGCCAGCGAGGAGACTAGCGGGAGCTACGAGCAGTACTTC. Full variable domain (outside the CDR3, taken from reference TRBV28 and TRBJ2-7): DVKVTQSSRYLVKRTGEKVFLECVQDMDHENMFWYRQDPGLGLRLIYFSYDVKMKEKGDIPEGYSVSREKKERFSLILESASTNQTSMYLCASEETSGSYEQYFGPGTRLTVT.

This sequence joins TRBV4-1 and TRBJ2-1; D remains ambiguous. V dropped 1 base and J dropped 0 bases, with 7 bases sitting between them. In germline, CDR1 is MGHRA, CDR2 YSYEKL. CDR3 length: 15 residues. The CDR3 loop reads CASSQVPSSYNEQFF. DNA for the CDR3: TGCGCCAGCAGCCAAGTCCCTAGCTCCTACAATGAGCAGTTCTTC.

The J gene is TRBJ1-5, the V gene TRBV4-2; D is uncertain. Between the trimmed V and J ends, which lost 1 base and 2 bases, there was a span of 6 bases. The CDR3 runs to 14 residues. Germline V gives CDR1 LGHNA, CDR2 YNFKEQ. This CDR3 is CASSQVLGNQPQHF. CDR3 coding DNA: TGTGCCAGCAGCCAAGTGCTAGGCAATCAGCCCCAGCATTTT.

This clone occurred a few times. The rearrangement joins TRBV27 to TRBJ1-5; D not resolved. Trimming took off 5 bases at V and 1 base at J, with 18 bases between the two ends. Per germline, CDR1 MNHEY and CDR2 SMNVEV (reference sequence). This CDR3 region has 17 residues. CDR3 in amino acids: CASSPHRTIGSNQPQHF. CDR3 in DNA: TGTGCCAGCAGTCCCCACCGGACCATAGGAAGCAATCAGCCCCAGCATTTT.

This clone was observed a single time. The CDR3 DNA sequence: TGTGCCAGCAGCTTGCTGCGGGGGGGCTTCAATGAGCAGTTCTTC. Protein product: CASSLLRGGFNEQFF. The chain joins TRBV5-5 to TRBJ2-1, with 9 nucleotides matching TRBD2. The length of the CDR3 is 15 residues. Germline V gene data show CDR1 as SGHKS and CDR2 as YYEKEE (reference sequence). The junction had 5 bases not matched to a gene; V was cut back by 1 base and J by 6 bases.

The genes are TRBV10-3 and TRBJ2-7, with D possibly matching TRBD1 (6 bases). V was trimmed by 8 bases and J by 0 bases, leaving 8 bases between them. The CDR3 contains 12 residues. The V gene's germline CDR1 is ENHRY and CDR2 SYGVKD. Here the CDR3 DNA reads TGTGCCATCGGACAGAGCTCCTACGAGCAGTACTTC. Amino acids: CAIGQSSYEQYF.

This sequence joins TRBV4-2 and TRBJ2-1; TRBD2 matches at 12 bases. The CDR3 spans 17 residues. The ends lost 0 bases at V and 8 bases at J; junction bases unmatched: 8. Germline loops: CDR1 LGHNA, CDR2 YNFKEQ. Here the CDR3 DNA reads TGTGCCAGCAGCCAAGACGGGCGGCTAGCGGGAGGGTATGAGCAGTTCTTC. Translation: CASSQDGRLAGGYEQFF.

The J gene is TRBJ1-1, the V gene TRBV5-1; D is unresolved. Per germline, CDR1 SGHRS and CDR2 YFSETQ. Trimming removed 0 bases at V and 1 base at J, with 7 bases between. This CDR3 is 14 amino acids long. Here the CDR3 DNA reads TGCGCCAGCAGCTTGGAGTCCAGGAACACTGAAGCTTTCTTT. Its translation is CASSLESRNTEAFF.

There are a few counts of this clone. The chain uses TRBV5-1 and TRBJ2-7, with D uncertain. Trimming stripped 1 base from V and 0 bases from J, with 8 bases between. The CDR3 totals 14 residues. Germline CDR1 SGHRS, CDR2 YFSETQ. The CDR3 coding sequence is TGCGCCAGCAGCTTGTCCCGGAGCTCCTACGAGCAGTACTTC. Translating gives CASSLSRSSYEQYF.

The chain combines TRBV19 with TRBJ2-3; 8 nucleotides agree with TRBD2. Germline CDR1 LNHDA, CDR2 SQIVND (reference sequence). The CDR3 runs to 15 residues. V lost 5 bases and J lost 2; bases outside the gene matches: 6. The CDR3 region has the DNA TGTGCCAGTAGTTTCGGGGGGGCGATCACAGATACGCAGTATTTT. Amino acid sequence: CASSFGGAITDTQYF.

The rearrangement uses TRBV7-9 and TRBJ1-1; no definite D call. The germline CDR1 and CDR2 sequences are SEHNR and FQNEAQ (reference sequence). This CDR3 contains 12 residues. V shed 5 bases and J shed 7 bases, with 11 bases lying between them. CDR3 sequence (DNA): TGTGCCAGCAGCCCGTCCGGAAGTGAAGCTTTCTTT. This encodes CASSPSGSEAFF. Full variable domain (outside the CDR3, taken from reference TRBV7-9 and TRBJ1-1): DTGVSQNPRHKITKRGQNVTFRCDPISEHNRLYWYRQTLGQGPEFLTYFQNEAQLEKSRLLSDRFSAERPKGSFSTLEIQRTEQGDSAMYLCASSPSGSEAFFGQGTRLTVV.

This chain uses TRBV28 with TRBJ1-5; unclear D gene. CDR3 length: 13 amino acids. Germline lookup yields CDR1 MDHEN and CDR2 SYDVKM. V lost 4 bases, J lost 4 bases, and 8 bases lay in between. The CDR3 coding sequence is TGTGCCAGCAGTTATGTGGGGAATCAGCCCCAGCATTTT. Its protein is CASSYVGNQPQHF.

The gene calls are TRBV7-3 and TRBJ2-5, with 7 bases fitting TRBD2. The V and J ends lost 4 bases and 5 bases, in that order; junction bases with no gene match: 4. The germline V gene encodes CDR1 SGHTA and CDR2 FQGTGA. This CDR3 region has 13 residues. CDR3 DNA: TGTGCCAGCAGCTATTCGCGGGGGGAGACCCAGTACTTC. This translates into CASSYSRGETQYF.